This T cell receptor (beta chain) was sequenced in a study of regulatory T cells in long-lasting Graves disease. This clonotype was counted many times. Its target is not known. Study-level findings and limits: Compared with new cases, persistent Graves' patients showed reduced TCR diversity.

CDR3 regions were amplified by Arm-PCR using iRepertoire HTBI primers to build TCR beta libraries. TCRdb independently ran MiXCR on the multiplex PCR reads; one entry per CDR3 protein. Here the sample spans 500,000 or so distinct CDR3 sequences, about 16% being singletons. Sample time point: newly diagnosed GD, antithyroid drugs for less than 3 months. PBMC RNA served as the TCR library source. This same sample was also part of a study on T cells in Graves' hyperthyroidism and ophthalmopathy.

Here the sequenced sample was peripheral blood mononuclear cells (PBMCs), taken at new diagnosis, from a patient treated with antithyroid drugs. This TCR derives from a woman in her forties or fifties with Graves disease.

This CDR3 is CASNEGSYNSPLHF. The CDR3 DNA is TGTGCCAGCAACGAGGGCTCCTATAATTCACCCCTCCACTTT. This chain joins TRBV2 and TRBJ1-6; no reliable D call. Germline V lookup: CDR1 SNHLY, CDR2 FYNNEI. CDR3 length equals 14 residues. Trimming removed 7 bases from V and 0 bases from J, with 7 bases in between.